These 21 T cell receptor beta chains were sequenced from one sample in a study of cytomegalovirus exposure and HLA in healthy donors. Amplification used 60 Vbeta primers and 13 Jbeta primers. Sequenced by immunoSEQ multiplex PCR; TCRdb stores in-frame clones only, minus some. The sample yields 200,000 or so clones, approximately 78% seen once. Sequences were obtained from PBMCs. These receptors were collected from a woman in her forties or fifties in good health and CMV-seropositive.

This clone was recorded only once. This sequence joins TRBV9 and TRBJ2-5; 14 bases match TRBD2. The CDR3 sequence is 16 residues long. CDR1 and CDR2 (germline): SGDLS, YYNGEE. Trimming removed 2 bases from V and 4 bases from J; junction bases left unmatched: 4. CDR3 nucleotide sequence: TGTGCCAGCAGCGTCGGGACTAGCGGGGGAGGAGAGACCCAGTACTTC. Protein: CASSVGTSGGGETQYF.

The genes are TRBV6-1 and TRBJ1-2; no clear D gene. V was cut by 1 base and J by 8 bases, with 8 bases left in between. This CDR3 contains 12 residues. Per germline, CDR1 MNHNS and CDR2 SASEGT. Here the CDR3 DNA reads TGTGCCAGCAGTGAAGGACCGAGGGGCTACACCTTC. Translation: CASSEGPRGYTF.

The chain joins TRBV2 to TRBJ2-1; D perhaps matches TRBD2 (6 bases). This CDR3 is built from 18 residues. The germline V gene has CDR1 SNHLY and CDR2 FYNNEI. V shed 5 bases and J shed 5 bases, with 25 bases lying between them. The CDR3 nucleotides are TGTGCCAGCAGTCGGAGCGGGTTCAGCCCCATCTATAACAATGAGCAGTTCTTC. Its protein product is CASSRSGFSPIYNNEQFF.

This chain uses TRBV4-2 with TRBJ2-7; D perhaps matches TRBD2 (5 bases). The V end was cut by 4 bases, the J end by 4 bases, with 17 bases between. The CDR3 spans 15 residues. The germline gives CDR1 LGHNA, CDR2 YNFKEQ. CDR3 residues: CASSLILDGKYEQYF. Written as DNA, the CDR3 is TGTGCCAGCAGCCTGATACTAGACGGAAAATACGAGCAGTACTTC.

This chain links TRBV6-1 with TRBJ1-2, with 7 bases fitting TRBD1. This CDR3 is 15 amino acids long. Germline-derived CDR1 and CDR2 are MNHNS and SASEGT. V lost 2 bases, J lost 1 base, and 4 bases stayed unmatched. CDR3 bases: TGTGCCAGCAGTGAAACAGGGGACCTTAACTATGGCTACACCTTC. Protein sequence: CASSETGDLNYGYTF.

This clone appeared once. The chain links TRBV18 to TRBJ2-1; TRBD2 matches 12 bases. The CDR3 is 18 residues long. The ends lost 7 bases at V and 2 bases at J; junction bases unmatched: 12. Germline assignment: CDR1 KGHSH and CDR2 LQKENI. Here the CDR3 reads CASFPRLAGGRTYNEQFF. CDR3 bases: TGTGCCAGCTTCCCAAGGCTAGCGGGGGGGCGCACCTACAATGAGCAGTTCTTC.

The V and J genes are TRBV9 and TRBJ2-3, with 12 bases aligning to TRBD2. The germline V gene has CDR1 SGDLS and CDR2 YYNGEE. This CDR3 is built from 20 residues. The J segment lost 6 bases and the V segment lost 0 bases, leaving 17 bases of the junction unmatched. The CDR3, as DNA: TGTGCCAGCAGCGTAGCTACTGGGACGCGACTAGCGGGGGCCCCGGATACGCAGTATTTT. Protein: CASSVATGTRLAGAPDTQYF.

J is TRBJ2-6 and V is TRBV5-1; D might be TRBD1 (5 bases). Germline CDR1 and CDR2: SGHRS and YFSETQ. The CDR3 loop spans 15 amino acids. V was cut by 0 bases and J by 4 bases, with 8 bases left in between. The CDR3 DNA reads TGCGCCAGCAGCTTGGAGGGGCTAGGGGCCAACGTCCTGACTTTC. Amino acid sequence: CASSLEGLGANVLTF.

The chain links TRBV7-8 to TRBJ2-5, with a weak D call TRBD2 (5 bases). Gene TRBJ2-7 matches the end of the DNA better, so the J call may be wrong. CDR3 size: 15 residues. The germline gives CDR1 SGHVS, CDR2 FQNEAQ. CDR3 coding DNA: TGTGCCAGCAGCTTAAAACCTCTAGCTCGATACGAGCAGTACTTC. It is translated as CASSLKPLARYEQYF.

CDR3 residues: CAISEANRDTQYF. CDR3 in DNA: TGTGCCATCAGTGAGGCAAACAGAGATACGCAGTATTTT. The chain combines TRBV10-3 with TRBJ2-3; D ambiguous. The germline V and J ends were trimmed by 2 bases and 5 bases, with 8 bases remaining between them. This CDR3 comprises 13 residues. Germline V lookup: CDR1 ENHRY, CDR2 SYGVKD.

V gene TRBV7-2 combines with J gene TRBJ2-3, with a weak D call TRBD2 (5 bases). The CDR3 length is 14 residues. Germline loops: CDR1 SGHTA, CDR2 FQGNSA. V was cut by 1 base and J by 5 bases, with 10 bases left in between. The CDR3 protein is CASSLGLAVDTQYF. In nucleotides, the CDR3 is TGTGCCAGCAGCTTAGGGCTAGCCGTAGATACGCAGTATTTT.

The chain employs TRBV7-8 and TRBJ1-1; no firm D call. V lost 3 bases, J lost 0 bases, and 8 bases lay in between. Germline CDR1 SGHVS, CDR2 FQNEAQ. The CDR3 runs 14 residues. The CDR3 bases are TGTGCCAGCAGCTTGAGAGAGATGAACACTGAAGCTTTCTTT. Amino acid sequence: CASSLREMNTEAFF. The complete variable domain, with remaining parts taken from reference TRBV7-8 and TRBJ1-1, reads GAGVSQSPRYKVAKRGQDVALRCDPISGHVSLFWYQQALGQGPEFLTYFQNEAQLDKSGLPSDRFFAERPEGSVSTLKIQRTQQEDSAVYLCASSLREMNTEAFFGQGTRLTVV.

This clone is a singleton in its sample. The chain recombines TRBV6-5 with TRBJ2-7; D might be TRBD1 (5 bases). In germline, CDR1 is MNHEY, CDR2 SVGAGI. V lost 2 bases and J lost 10, with 15 bases in between. The CDR3 is made up of 13 amino acids. The CDR3 region has the DNA TGTGCCAGCAGTTACCGTCAGGGCAAACCCCAGTACTTC. This encodes CASSYRQGKPQYF.

This clone was seen a few times. The rearrangement joins TRBV10-3 to TRBJ2-6; 7 nucleotides match TRBD2. J was trimmed by 3 bases and V by 6 bases; bases with no gene match: 8. The CDR3 extends over 16 amino acids. Germline CDR1 ENHRY, CDR2 SYGVKD. CDR3 protein: CAIRGGGLSGANVLTF. The CDR3 DNA follows: TGTGCCATCAGGGGGGGAGGGCTTAGTGGGGCCAACGTCCTGACTTTC.

The chain has TRBV6-1 and TRBJ1-4; 7 nucleotides line up with TRBD1. The ends lost 0 bases at V and 4 bases at J; junction bases unmatched: 2. The germline V gene encodes CDR1 MNHNS and CDR2 SASEGT. The CDR3 runs 15 residues. CDR3 in amino acids: CASSEAGQRNEKLFF. In DNA, the CDR3 is TGTGCCAGCAGTGAAGCGGGACAGCGTAATGAAAAACTGTTTTTT.

CDR3 loop: CASSSDSFNSNQPQHF. Here the CDR3 DNA reads TGTGCCAGCAGCTCCGACAGTTTTAATAGCAATCAGCCCCAGCATTTT. The V and J genes are TRBV7-8 and TRBJ1-5, with a tentative D call TRBD1 (5 bases). V gave up 4 bases and J gave up 0 bases, with 13 bases separating them. The CDR3 loop spans 16 amino acids. Germline-derived CDR1 and CDR2 are SGHVS and FQNEAQ. The full variable domain, completed using reference TRBV7-8 and TRBJ1-5, is GAGVSQSPRYKVAKRGQDVALRCDPISGHVSLFWYQQALGQGPEFLTYFQNEAQLDKSGLPSDRFFAERPEGSVSTLKIQRTQQEDSAVYLCASSSDSFNSNQPQHFGDGTRLSIL.

Note on this clone: The identical CDR3 is also encoded by other nucleotide sequences in the sample. The chain employs TRBV20-1 and TRBJ2-5; 9 bases are shared with TRBD2. The germline V gene has CDR1 DFQATT and CDR2 SNEGSKA (reference sequence). V shed 6 bases, J shed 5 bases, and the junction held 1 base outside the gene matches. The CDR3 has 11 residues. The CDR3 DNA sequence: TGCAGTGCCGCGGGAGGGGAGACCCAGTACTTC. It yields the protein CSAAGGETQYF.

The chain joins TRBV6-6 to TRBJ2-3, with 7 nucleotides matching TRBD1. V gave up 5 bases and J gave up 6 bases; unmatched junction bases: 8. CDR1 and CDR2 from the germline V gene are MNHNY and SVGAGI (reference sequence). CDR3 length equals 14 residues. CDR3 sequence: CASSRQGPHDTQYF. CDR3 coding DNA: TGTGCCAGCAGTAGACAGGGCCCCCACGATACGCAGTATTTT.

The chain is built from TRBV28 and TRBJ2-7, with 8 nucleotides matching TRBD2. Germline CDR1 and CDR2: MDHEN and SYDVKM. With V trimmed by 6 bases and J by 0 bases, 13 bases remained unmatched. The length of the CDR3 is 17 residues. The CDR3 here is CASSPPGGTGISYEQYF. CDR3 DNA sequence: TGTGCCAGCAGCCCCCCGGGGGGGACTGGGATCTCCTACGAGCAGTACTTC.

Worth noting for this clone: Distinct nucleotide sequences in the sample also encode this CDR3. The chain employs TRBV6-5 and TRBJ1-2; 8 nucleotides agree with TRBD1. Germline trimming cut 0 bases from V and 4 bases from J; bases unmatched to any gene: 7. Germline loops: CDR1 MNHEY, CDR2 SVGAGI. The CDR3 covers 16 residues. As DNA, the CDR3 is TGTGCCAGCAGTTACTCCTCAGGGGGCGCCGGCTATGGCTACACCTTC. Translating gives CASSYSSGGAGYGYTF.

The chain has TRBV27 and TRBJ1-6; D is possibly TRBD1 (5 bases). V was trimmed by 8 bases and J by 0 bases, leaving 8 bases between them. Germline lookup yields CDR1 MNHEY and CDR2 SMNVEV (reference sequence). CDR3 length: 14 amino acids. The CDR3 nucleotides read TGTGCCAGCCGCGGGGGCTCCTATAATTCACCCCTCCACTTT. This codes for CASRGGSYNSPLHF.